This T cell receptor (beta chain) is from a study of cytomegalovirus exposure and HLA in healthy donors. On this clone itself: The same CDR3 also results from other DNA sequences found in this sample.

The PCR was carried out with 60 Vbeta primers and 13 Jbeta primers. Sequencing was performed with immunoSEQ multiplex PCR; in TCRdb, only in-frame clones are kept and a portion is missing. This sample has over 150,000 clones, with about four fifths found just once. Losses at the gene ends were 3 bases for V and 4 bases for J; bases not matched to a gene: 9. Germline CDR1 reads SGHNT; CDR2 reads YYREEE (reference sequence). The CDR3 is 16 residues long. Sequencing used PBMCs. The chain employs TRBV5-4 and TRBJ2-5; 10 nucleotides line up with TRBD2. The receptor comes from a man between 50 and 59 years old in good health and CMV-seropositive. CDR3 residues: CASSSTSGGAGETQYF. The CDR3 DNA is TGTGCCAGCAGCTCGACGAGCGGGGGGGCCGGAGAGACCCAGTACTTC.